These 18 T cell receptor beta chains were all obtained from the same sample, sequenced in a study of T cells after yellow fever vaccination. TCRdb independently ran MiXCR on the 5' RACE reads; one entry per CDR3 protein. The sample includes roughly 50,000 distinct CDR3 sequences, 7.4% of them seen just once. The material sequenced was CD8+ T cells sorted from PBMCs, taken around 15 days after the first yellow fever vaccination. All receptors come from a man aged 18 to 35 who received the YFV17D yellow fever vaccine.

This clonotype was seen repeatedly, ten times or more. The V call is TRBV27, the J call TRBJ2-3; D not certain. The germline V gene has CDR1 MNHEY and CDR2 SMNVEV (reference sequence). This CDR3 has 12 amino acids. The V and J ends lost 3 bases and 7 bases respectively, with 8 bases between them. CDR3 loop: CASSLPGYTQYF. CDR3 nucleotides: TGTGCCAGCAGTTTGCCCGGGTATACGCAGTATTTT.

This clonotype occurred many times. This rearrangement joins TRBV6-6 to TRBJ2-7; D gene ambiguous. Germline V gene data show CDR1 as MNHNY and CDR2 as SVGAGI (reference sequence). This CDR3 region has 12 residues. The V end was cut by 5 bases, the J end by 3 bases, with 8 bases between. The chain's CDR3 is CASSPNHYEQYF. The CDR3 DNA sequence: TGTGCCAGCAGTCCTAACCACTACGAGCAGTACTTC.

This clonotype was seen ten or more times. The rearrangement uses TRBV5-6 and TRBJ2-1; possible D gene TRBD1, 5 bases. Trimming removed 2 bases from V and 6 bases from J, with 9 bases in between. Germline values: CDR1 SGHDT, CDR2 YYEEEE. The CDR3 is 13 amino acids. The chain's CDR3 is CASSLGAPNEQFF. CDR3 nucleotide sequence: TGTGCCAGCAGCTTAGGGGCACCCAATGAGCAGTTCTTC.

The rearrangement links TRBV29-1 to TRBJ2-7, with 10 bases that match TRBD1. The germline gives CDR1 SQVTM, CDR2 ANQGSEA. This CDR3 has 13 residues. The ends lost 4 bases at V and 6 bases at J; junction bases unmatched: 6. The CDR3 is CSVVGTGAFEQYF. The DNA for the CDR3 is TGCAGCGTTGTCGGGACAGGGGCCTTCGAGCAGTACTTC.

This clonotype was detected ten times or more. CDR3 coding DNA: TGTGCCATCGGGACTAGCGGGGGCTATGAGCAGTTCTTC. Translation: CAIGTSGGYEQFF. The rearrangement joins TRBV6-5 to TRBJ2-1, with TRBD2 identical over 14 bases. Germline V lookup: CDR1 MNHEY, CDR2 SVGAGI. V trimming: 10 bases; J trimming: 8 bases; junction bases outside the gene matches: 4. The length of the CDR3 is 13 residues.

This clonotype was found many times. J is TRBJ2-7 and V is TRBV6-1; a weak D match, TRBD1 (5 bases). The CDR3 contains 15 residues. Trimming cost V 6 bases and J 6 bases, with 21 bases left between them. Looked up from germline, CDR1 is MNHNS and CDR2 is SASEGT. The CDR3 protein is CASSDSVGALFEQYF. The CDR3 DNA is TGTGCCAGCAGCGACAGTGTAGGGGCGTTATTCGAGCAGTACTTC.

This clonotype is labeled as medium-sized (0.01 to 0.1%). The V call is TRBV6-4, the J call TRBJ2-1, with TRBD2 identical over 10 bases. In germline, CDR1 is MRHNA, CDR2 SNTAGT. The V and J ends lost 0 bases and 7 bases, in that order; junction bases with no gene match: 3. CDR3 length: 15 residues. Here the CDR3 DNA reads TGTGCCAGCAGTGACTCGAGCGGGGGGGCAAATGAGCAGTTCTTC. Its translation is CASSDSSGGANEQFF.

This clonotype was counted many times. The DNA is omitted, as the CDR3 cannot be located on it reliably, and the CDR3 follows TCRdb's listing. This CDR3 is CAWSVGGGSSPFF. This chain links TRBV30 with TRBJ2-1; the listed D gene, TRBD2, was not tested against the DNA. The CDR3 is 13 amino acids long, termini counted. Per the germline V gene, CDR1 is GTSNPN and CDR2 is SVGIG (reference sequence).

The table lists this clonotype with many counts. V is TRBV3-1 and J is TRBJ1-5, with D possibly being TRBD1 (6 bases). The CDR3 sequence is 14 residues long. CDR1 and CDR2 (germline): LGHDT, YNNKEL (reference sequence). V dropped 3 bases and J dropped 3 bases, with 9 bases sitting between them. The CDR3 DNA reads TGTGCCAGCAGCCAGGGACACTTCAATCAGCCCCAGCATTTT. Translation: CASSQGHFNQPQHF.

The V and J genes are TRBV27 and TRBJ1-2; 7 positions agree with TRBD1. The ends lost 2 bases at V and 3 bases at J; junction bases unmatched: 6. This CDR3 spans 15 amino acids. Per the germline V gene, CDR1 is MNHEY and CDR2 is SMNVEV (reference sequence). The CDR3 DNA follows: TGTGCCAGCAGTTTAAGGAGGGGGCAGGACTATGGCTACACCTTC. Translation: CASSLRRGQDYGYTF.

This clonotype has at least ten counts. The chain recombines TRBV4-1 with TRBJ1-5; no clear D. This CDR3 comprises 16 residues. Per germline, CDR1 MGHRA and CDR2 YSYEKL. The V and J ends lost 4 bases and 4 bases respectively, with 17 bases between them. Here the CDR3 DNA reads TGCGCCAGCAGCCTAAGTGGGGTTGCCACTAATCAGCCCCAGCATTTT. Its protein product is CASSLSGVATNQPQHF.

This clonotype was seen repeatedly, ten times or more. CDR3 DNA sequence: TGCGCCAGCAGCGGCGGACAGCTCACGGGGACTGAAGCTTTCTTT. Translating it yields CASSGGQLTGTEAFF. This chain uses TRBV4-3 with TRBJ1-1; possible D gene TRBD1, 6 bases. The CDR3 consists of 15 residues. Trimming left V 5 bases short and J 5 bases short, with 18 bases between. CDR1 and CDR2 (germline): LGHNA, YSLEER.

This clonotype was recorded at least ten times. The rearrangement links TRBV19 to TRBJ1-6, with a possible D match to TRBD1 (6 bases). With 3 bases removed from V and 7 bases from J, the gap between germline ends came to 10 bases. Per germline, CDR1 LNHDA and CDR2 SQIVND (reference sequence). The CDR3 has 14 residues. This chain's CDR3 is CASSIGGLNSPLHF. CDR3 in DNA: TGTGCCAGTAGTATCGGGGGGCTAAATTCACCCCTCCACTTT.

This clonotype was counted at least ten times. This sequence joins TRBV7-3 and TRBJ2-3; 9 positions match TRBD2. V gave up 8 bases and J gave up 2 bases; unmatched junction bases: 8. This CDR3 region has 15 residues. Germline-derived CDR1 and CDR2 are SGHTA and FQGTGA. This CDR3 reads CASSKSGGLTDTQYF. For the CDR3, the DNA is TGTGCCAGCTCCAAAAGCGGGGGGCTCACAGATACGCAGTATTTT.

In this sample, this clonotype turned up many times. This chain uses TRBV11-2 with TRBJ1-2; D is perhaps TRBD1 (5 bases). This CDR3 is built from 14 residues. CDR1 is SGHAT and CDR2 is FQNNGV in the germline V gene. The ends were cut back, 1 base at V and 8 bases at J, with 14 bases in the middle. CDR3 protein: CASSLGPGSDGYTF. CDR3 DNA sequence: TGTGCCAGCAGCTTAGGGCCAGGGAGTGACGGCTACACCTTC.

The table lists this clonotype with many counts. The V and J genes are TRBV12-3 or TRBV12-4 and TRBJ1-5; weak D call: TRBD1 (5 bases). V lost 1 base, J lost 0 bases, and 7 bases lay in between. The CDR3 sequence is 15 residues long. CDR3 nucleotide sequence: TGTGCCAGCAGTTTAGAGGGGTTTAGCAATCAGCCCCAGCATTTT. Translating it yields CASSLEGFSNQPQHF.

The rearrangement uses TRBV12-3 or TRBV12-4 and TRBJ2-7, with D possibly being TRBD1 (5 bases). The germline V and J ends were trimmed by 9 bases and 2 bases, with 14 bases remaining between them. This CDR3 has 13 amino acids. The CDR3 sequence is CARSNWTPYEQYF. The CDR3 region has the DNA TGTGCCAGGAGCAATTGGACACCCTACGAGCAGTACTTC.

This clonotype was detected ten times or more. The chain has TRBV4-3 and TRBJ2-1; D is tentatively TRBD1 or TRBD2 (5 bases each). Germline loops: CDR1 LGHNA, CDR2 YSLEER. Trimming shortened V by 5 bases and J by 2 bases, and 13 bases separated the two germline ends. The CDR3 runs 15 residues. This CDR3 reads CASSVRVGAYNEQFF. DNA of the CDR3: TGCGCCAGCAGCGTCAGGGTGGGGGCCTACAATGAGCAGTTCTTC.